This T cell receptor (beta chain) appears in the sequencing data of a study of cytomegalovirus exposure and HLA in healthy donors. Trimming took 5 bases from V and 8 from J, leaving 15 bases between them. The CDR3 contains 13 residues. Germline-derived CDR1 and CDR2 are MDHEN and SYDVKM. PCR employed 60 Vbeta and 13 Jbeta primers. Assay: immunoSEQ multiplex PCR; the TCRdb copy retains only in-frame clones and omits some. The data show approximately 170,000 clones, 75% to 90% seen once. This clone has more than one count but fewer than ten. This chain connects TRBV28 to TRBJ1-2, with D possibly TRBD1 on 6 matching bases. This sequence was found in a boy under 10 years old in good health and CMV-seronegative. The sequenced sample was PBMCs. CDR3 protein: CASSPQTGRGYTF. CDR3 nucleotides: TGTGCCAGCAGTCCGCAGACAGGCCGGGGCTACACCTTC.